This T cell receptor (beta chain) originates from a study of a mutant IDH1 vaccine in newly diagnosed glioma. CDR1 and CDR2 (germline): WNHNN, SYGVQD (reference sequence). This CDR3 is 13 amino acids long. Deletions cut 4 bases from V and 6 bases from J, with 12 bases between. The method was immunoSEQ multiplex PCR; TCRdb's version includes in-frame clones alone and lacks a portion of them. The profile shows about 44,000 clones, 75% to 95% of them singletons. Concerning this clone: As yet, its antigen is unknown.

Indicated time point: week 23, last vaccination. In every dose of vaccine, 300 ug of mutant IDH1 20-mer peptide was given alongside topical imiquimod. The TCR was taken from a man aged 50 to 59 with glioma. The chain combines TRBV10-1 with TRBJ1-1; possibly TRBD1 for D (5 bases). The sequenced sample was PBMCs, obtained from a glioma patient whose treatment included an IDH1 peptide vaccine. CDR3 sequence: CASSAAGLAEAFF. The CDR3 bases are TGCGCCAGCAGTGCCGCAGGGCTGGCTGAAGCTTTCTTT.